This passage covers 26 T cell receptor beta chains from one sample sequenced in a study of vaccination effects on CD4 cells after COVID-19 (dated by TCRdb to between 2022 and 2023). Libraries came from the immunoSEQ multiplex PCR assay. This immuneACCESS table, as held by TCRdb, lists in-frame sequences with V and J called but not all clones. Of the missing ones, under half trace to an unresolved V gene in checked studies; the others have no known cause. A total of over 50,000 clones appear in this sample, around three quarters of them only once. Jointly, the top ten make up around 1.2% of the sample. The antigens of these receptors remain unknown. In the ViraFEST assay, PBMC were stimulated with viral peptide pools, and antigen-specific CD4+ T cell clonotypes were then identified by expansion using TCR sequencing. After approximately 11 days of culture, CD4+ T cells were isolated with the EasySep CD4+ T cell isolation kit. Each participant received two doses of an mRNA SARS-CoV-2 vaccine, either BNT162b2 or mRNA-1273.

The sequences come from CD4+ T cells from PBMCs cultured with HCoV-229E spike peptides, collected after COVID-19 vaccination. Sample cell subset or site, as interpreted from the label and publication: HCoV-229E spike overlapping peptide pool stimulation. The receptors originated from a human donor who received a COVID-19 vaccine.

The chain links TRBV9 to TRBJ1-3; D remains ambiguous. The CDR3 runs 15 residues. Trimming took off 4 bases at V and 0 bases at J, with 11 bases between the two ends. Germline-derived CDR1 and CDR2 are SGDLS and YYNGEE. DNA for the CDR3: TGTGCCAGCAGCTCTCGATCCGACTCTGGAAACACCATATATTTT. The encoded protein is CASSSRSDSGNTIYF.

This clone was recorded once. The chain is built from TRBV3-1 (or the pseudogene TRBV3-2) and TRBJ2-5, with D perhaps given as TRBD1 or TRBD2 (5 bases each). Germline V CDR1 and CDR2: LGHDT, YNNKEL (reference sequence). V was shortened by 5 bases and J by 4 bases, with 26 bases between the two germline ends. The CDR3 has 18 residues. As DNA, the CDR3 is TGTGCCAGCAGCGCCCGTTTGGGGCAGGGACGAAGGGGAGAGACCCAGTACTTC. This codes for CASSARLGQGRRGETQYF.

The chain joins TRBV30 to TRBJ1-1; 7 bases are a match to TRBD1. The germline V gene encodes CDR1 GTSNPN and CDR2 SVGIG (reference sequence). This CDR3 is 14 amino acids long. The J segment lost 5 bases and the V segment lost 3 bases, leaving 9 bases of the junction unmatched. The CDR3 DNA reads as TGTGCCTGGAGCCGTCCGGGACAGAGAACTGAAGCTTTCTTT. Its translation is CAWSRPGQRTEAFF. The entire variable domain, with the rest obtained from reference TRBV30 and TRBJ1-1, is as follows: SQTIHQWPATLVQPVGSPLSLECTVEGTSNPNLYWYRQAAGRGLQLLFYSVGIGQISSEVPQNLSASRPQDRQFILSSKKLLLSDSGFYLCAWSRPGQRTEAFFGQGTRLTVV.

The V gene is TRBV28, the J gene TRBJ1-2; a weak D match, TRBD1 (5 bases). Germline CDR1 reads MDHEN; CDR2 reads SYDVKM. The ends were cut back, 3 bases at V and 2 bases at J, with 10 bases in the middle. The CDR3 consists of 14 residues. The CDR3 nucleotides are TGTGCCAGCAGTTTCCCAGGGACCAACTATGGCTACACCTTC. This sequence encodes CASSFPGTNYGYTF.

This chain joins TRBV9 and TRBJ1-1; D unresolved. V lost 0 bases to trimming and J lost 5 bases, with 11 bases between them. The CDR3 is made up of 14 amino acids. Germline-derived CDR1 and CDR2 are SGDLS and YYNGEE. In DNA, the CDR3 is TGTGCCAGCAGCGTAGATTCCTCGAGGACTGAAGCTTTCTTT. It translates to CASSVDSSRTEAFF.

The chain links TRBV19 to TRBJ1-3, with 12 bases aligning to TRBD1. This CDR3 spans 17 amino acids. The J segment lost 4 bases and the V segment lost 4 bases, leaving 8 bases of the junction unmatched. Germline values: CDR1 LNHDA, CDR2 SQIVND (reference sequence). The CDR3 DNA is TGTGCCAGTAGTACGGGGACAGGGGGCGCGTTGGGAAACACCATATATTTT. Residues: CASSTGTGGALGNTIYF.

Only a few counts were recorded for this clone. V is TRBV2 and J is TRBJ1-5; 7 positions match TRBD1. CDR3 length: 15 amino acids. With 1 base clipped from V and 4 bases from J, the junction kept 4 bases outside the gene matches. Germline CDR1 and CDR2: SNHLY and FYNNEI. The CDR3, as DNA: TGTGCCAGCAGTGAAGAAAGGGACAGAAATCAGCCCCAGCATTTT. Translating gives CASSEERDRNQPQHF.

V is TRBV10-2 and J is TRBJ2-5, with D uncertain. The CDR3 sequence is 11 residues long. V was clipped by 5 bases and J by 5 bases, with 6 bases between them. Germline V lookup: CDR1 WSHSY, CDR2 SAAADI. The CDR3 sequence: CASSRGETQYF. CDR3 coding DNA: TGCGCCAGCAGTCGTGGCGAGACCCAGTACTTC.

This clone occurred a few times. CDR3 residues: CASSQSRGTNTEAFF. In DNA, the CDR3 is TGTGCCAGCAGCCAGTCTCGAGGGACGAACACTGAAGCTTTCTTT. This sequence joins TRBV11-3 and TRBJ1-1, with D maybe TRBD1 (5 bases). The CDR3 is 15 amino acids. The V gene's germline CDR1 is SGHNT and CDR2 YENEEA. Trimming stripped 5 bases from V and 1 base from J, with 14 bases between.

The chain carries TRBV2 and TRBJ1-4; TRBD1 matches 7 bases. The CDR3 sequence is 15 residues long. CDR1 is SNHLY and CDR2 is FYNNEI in the germline V gene. The V and J ends lost 7 bases and 1 base, in that order; junction bases with no gene match: 6. The CDR3 sequence: CASKDRLGTNEKLFF. Here the CDR3 DNA reads TGTGCCAGCAAGGACAGGTTAGGAACTAATGAAAAACTGTTTTTT.

This clone has only one observation. The chain carries TRBV6-1 and TRBJ2-3, with 16 positions matching TRBD2. The ends lost 3 bases at V and 4 bases at J; junction bases unmatched: 10. Germline lookup yields CDR1 MNHNS and CDR2 SASEGT. This CDR3 has 19 amino acids. DNA for the CDR3: TGTGCCAGCAGTGATCTGGGACTAGCGGGGGGGCCGTATTCAGATACGCAGTATTTT. This translates into CASSDLGLAGGPYSDTQYF.

The gene calls are TRBV6-5 and TRBJ1-5; TRBD1 might be the D (5 bases). Germline V gene lookup returns CDR1 MNHEY and CDR2 SVGAGI. CDR3 size: 14 residues. V was pared by 7 bases and J by 5 bases, with 15 bases between. CDR3 nucleotide sequence: TGTGCCAGCATGGGAGTCGGGGCGGATCAGCCCCAGCATTTT. The encoded protein is CASMGVGADQPQHF.

This clone was seen only once. This chain joins TRBV7-2 and TRBJ1-2, with 7 nucleotides matching TRBD1. V lost 4 bases to trimming and J lost 3 bases; unmatched junction nucleotides: 8. CDR1 SGHTA and CDR2 FQGNSA come from the germline V gene. The length of the CDR3 is 15 residues. Here the CDR3 reads CASSSQVGTDYGYTF. CDR3 sequence (DNA): TGTGCCAGCAGCTCTCAAGTGGGGACAGACTATGGCTACACCTTC.

V is TRBV9 and J is TRBJ1-1, with 10 bases identical to TRBD1. V dropped 4 bases and J dropped 7; count of bases not matched to a gene: 4. The germline CDR1 and CDR2 sequences are SGDLS and YYNGEE. The CDR3 consists of 13 residues. The CDR3 nucleotides are TGTGCCAGCAGCCCCGGGACAGGGGTTGAAGCTTTCTTT. Amino acid sequence: CASSPGTGVEAFF.

This chain joins TRBV7-2 and TRBJ1-2, with D possibly matching TRBD1 (5 bases). The V and J ends lost 1 base and 4 bases respectively, with 10 bases between them. The CDR3 is made up of 14 amino acids. The germline CDR1 and CDR2 sequences are SGHTA and FQGNSA. The CDR3 region has the DNA TGTGCCAGCAGCTTAGTCCAGGGAAGCTATGGCTACACCTTC. Its translation is CASSLVQGSYGYTF.

The gene calls are TRBV5-1 and TRBJ2-3; no definite D call. The CDR3 covers 14 residues. CDR1 and CDR2 (germline): SGHRS, YFSETQ. Trimming left V 5 bases short and J 0 bases short, with 10 bases between. The CDR3 sequence: CASRRQPSTDTQYF. CDR3 DNA: TGCGCCAGCAGGAGGCAGCCTAGCACAGATACGCAGTATTTT.

This chain connects TRBV6-1 to TRBJ1-2; D is possibly TRBD1 (5 bases). This CDR3 has 17 residues. V was clipped by 2 bases and J by 7 bases, with 23 bases between them. Looked up from germline, CDR1 is MNHNS and CDR2 is SASEGT. The CDR3 DNA sequence: TGTGCCAGCAGTGAAACGATCTCCGGCGGCGGCGGGGCTGGCTACACCTTC. It codes for CASSETISGGGGAGYTF.

This clone has only a few counts. V is TRBV5-1 and J is TRBJ2-5; D remains ambiguous. Per germline, CDR1 SGHRS and CDR2 YFSETQ. The CDR3 is made up of 11 amino acids. The V end was cut by 2 bases, the J end by 4 bases, with 3 bases between. The CDR3 region has the DNA TGCGCCAGCAGCTTCGGAGAGACCCAGTACTTC. It translates to CASSFGETQYF.

The chain uses TRBV7-2 and TRBJ1-1; the D is unclear. Germline CDR1 reads SGHTA; CDR2 reads FQGNSA. The germline V and J ends were trimmed by 5 bases and 5 bases, with 12 bases remaining between them. The CDR3 has 13 residues. The CDR3 DNA follows: TGTGCCAGCAGCATAAAACGGGAGACTGAAGCTTTCTTT. Translation gives CASSIKRETEAFF. The whole variable domain, remainder taken from reference TRBV7-2 and TRBJ1-1, is GAGVSQSPSNKVTEKGKDVELRCDPISGHTALYWYRQSLGQGLEFLIYFQGNSAPDKSGLPSDRFSAERTGGSVSTLTIQRTQQEDSAVYLCASSIKRETEAFFGQGTRLTVV.

The V call is TRBV19, the J call TRBJ1-5; the match to TRBD1 covers 10 bases. The CDR3 sequence is 13 residues long. The V and J ends lost 6 bases and 6 bases, in that order; junction bases with no gene match: 2. Germline values: CDR1 LNHDA, CDR2 SQIVND (reference sequence). The CDR3 sequence is CASSGTGAQPQHF. The DNA for the CDR3 is TGTGCCAGTAGCGGGACAGGGGCTCAGCCCCAGCATTTT.

The chain carries TRBV6-6 and TRBJ2-1, with D perhaps given as TRBD1 or TRBD2 (5 bases each). The germline V and J ends were trimmed by 2 bases and 10 bases, with 9 bases remaining between them. The V gene's germline CDR1 is MNHNY and CDR2 SVGAGI (reference sequence). The CDR3 spans 12 residues. CDR3 residues: CASSYTWGEQFF. As DNA, the CDR3 is TGTGCCAGCAGTTACACCTGGGGGGAGCAGTTCTTC.

The chain has TRBV18 and TRBJ1-1; D may be TRBD1 (5 bases). The V end lost 4 bases, the J end lost 4 bases, and 10 bases lay between the germline ends. CDR3 length: 13 residues. Germline V lookup: CDR1 KGHSH, CDR2 LQKENI. The CDR3 DNA is TGTGCCAGCTCACAGGGGTTTGGCACTGAAGCTTTCTTT. Residues: CASSQGFGTEAFF.

V and J are TRBV9 and TRBJ2-1, with TRBD2 matching 13 bases. The germline CDR1 and CDR2 sequences are SGDLS and YYNGEE. Trimming took 4 bases from V and 5 from J; bases not matched to a gene: 6. This CDR3 is built from 16 residues. The CDR3 sequence: CASSSRLAGGDNEQFF. The CDR3, as DNA: TGTGCCAGCAGCTCGAGACTAGCGGGGGGCGACAATGAGCAGTTCTTC.

J is TRBJ2-2 and V is TRBV15, with D uncertain. CDR3 length equals 13 residues. Germline V gene data show CDR1 as LNHNV and CDR2 as YYDKDF (reference sequence). V was pared by 3 bases and J by 2 bases, with 4 bases between. CDR3 in DNA: TGTGCCACCAGCAGGCCCAACACCGGGGAGCTGTTTTTT. It encodes CATSRPNTGELFF.

The rearrangement uses TRBV21-1 and TRBJ2-3; the table's D call, TRBD2, was not checked against the DNA. TRBV21-1 is termed a pseudogene. This CDR3 spans 16 amino acids. Written as DNA, the CDR3 is TGTGCCAGCAGCACTAGCGGGGGGGTTAGCACAGATACGCAGTATTTT. Amino acids: CASSTSGGVSTDTQYF.

The chain links TRBV19 to TRBJ2-3; D remains ambiguous. The CDR3 totals 14 residues. Germline V gives CDR1 LNHDA, CDR2 SQIVND (reference sequence). V lost 3 bases and J 0 bases, leaving 7 bases between the germline ends. CDR3 in DNA: TGTGCCAGTAGTATGGGTTATAGCACAGATACGCAGTATTTT. Encoded protein: CASSMGYSTDTQYF.